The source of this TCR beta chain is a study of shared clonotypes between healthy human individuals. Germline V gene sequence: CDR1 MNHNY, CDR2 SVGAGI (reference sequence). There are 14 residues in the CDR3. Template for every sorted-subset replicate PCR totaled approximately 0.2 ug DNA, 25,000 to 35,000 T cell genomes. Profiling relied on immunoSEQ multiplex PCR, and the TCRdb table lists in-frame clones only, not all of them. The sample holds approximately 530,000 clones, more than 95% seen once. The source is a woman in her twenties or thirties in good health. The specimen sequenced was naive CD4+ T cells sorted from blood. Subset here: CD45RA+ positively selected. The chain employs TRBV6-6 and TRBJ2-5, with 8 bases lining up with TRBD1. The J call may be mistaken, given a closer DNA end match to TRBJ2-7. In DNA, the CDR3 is TGTGCCAGCAGCGCCGGGACAGGACCCTACGAGCAGTACTTC. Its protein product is CASSAGTGPYEQYF.